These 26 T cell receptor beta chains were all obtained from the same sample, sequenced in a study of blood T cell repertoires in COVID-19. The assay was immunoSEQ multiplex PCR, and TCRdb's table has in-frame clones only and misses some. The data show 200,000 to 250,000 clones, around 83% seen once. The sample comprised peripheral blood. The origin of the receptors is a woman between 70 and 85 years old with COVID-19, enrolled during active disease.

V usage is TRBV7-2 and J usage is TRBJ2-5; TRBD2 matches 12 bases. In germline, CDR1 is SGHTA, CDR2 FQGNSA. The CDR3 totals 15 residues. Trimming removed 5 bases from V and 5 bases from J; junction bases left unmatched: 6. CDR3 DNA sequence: TGTGCCAGCAGCCCGACTAGCGGGAGTTCTGAGACCCAGTACTTC. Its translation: CASSPTSGSSETQYF.

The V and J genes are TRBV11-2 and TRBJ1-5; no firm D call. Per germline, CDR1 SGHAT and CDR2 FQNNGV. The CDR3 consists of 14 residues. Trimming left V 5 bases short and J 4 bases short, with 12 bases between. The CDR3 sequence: CASSLSQINQPQHF. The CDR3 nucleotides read TGTGCCAGCAGCCTCTCGCAGATAAATCAGCCCCAGCATTTT. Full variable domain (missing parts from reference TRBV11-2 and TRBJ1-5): EAGVAQSPRYKIIEKRQSVAFWCNPISGHATLYWYQQILGQGPKLLIQFQNNGVVDDSQLPKDRFSAERLKGVDSTLKIQPAKLEDSAVYLCASSLSQINQPQHFGDGTRLSIL.

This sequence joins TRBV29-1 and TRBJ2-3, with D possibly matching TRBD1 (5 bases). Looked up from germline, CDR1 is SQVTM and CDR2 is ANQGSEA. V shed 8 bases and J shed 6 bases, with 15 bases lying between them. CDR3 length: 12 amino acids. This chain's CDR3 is CSLKKGPDTQYF. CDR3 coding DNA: TGCAGCCTGAAAAAGGGGCCCGATACGCAGTATTTT.

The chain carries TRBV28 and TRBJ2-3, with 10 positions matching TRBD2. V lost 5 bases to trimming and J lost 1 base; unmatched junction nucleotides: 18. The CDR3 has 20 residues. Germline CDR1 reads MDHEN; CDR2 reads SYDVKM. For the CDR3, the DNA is TGTGCCAGCAGTCCCTTGGGCCTAGCGGGAGTTAGCAACGGCACAGATACGCAGTATTTT. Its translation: CASSPLGLAGVSNGTDTQYF.

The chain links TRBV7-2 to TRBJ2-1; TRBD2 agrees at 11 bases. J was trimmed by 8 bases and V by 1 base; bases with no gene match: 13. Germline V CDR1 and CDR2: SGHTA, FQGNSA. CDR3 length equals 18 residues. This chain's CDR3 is CASSLGASGRPDRDEQFF. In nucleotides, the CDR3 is TGTGCCAGCAGCTTAGGGGCTAGCGGGAGGCCTGATAGGGATGAGCAGTTCTTC.

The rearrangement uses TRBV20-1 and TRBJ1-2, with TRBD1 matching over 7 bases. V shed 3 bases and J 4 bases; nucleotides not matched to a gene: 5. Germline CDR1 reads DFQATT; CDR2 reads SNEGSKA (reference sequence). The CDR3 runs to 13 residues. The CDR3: CSASVTGTYGYTF. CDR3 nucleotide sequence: TGCAGTGCTAGTGTGACAGGGACCTATGGCTACACCTTC.

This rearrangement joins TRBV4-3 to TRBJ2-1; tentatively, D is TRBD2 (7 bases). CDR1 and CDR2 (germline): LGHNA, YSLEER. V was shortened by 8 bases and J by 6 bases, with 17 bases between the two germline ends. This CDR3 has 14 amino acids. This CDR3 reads CASGGGRSGNEQFF. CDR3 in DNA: TGCGCCAGCGGGGGGGGCAGATCGGGCAATGAGCAGTTCTTC.

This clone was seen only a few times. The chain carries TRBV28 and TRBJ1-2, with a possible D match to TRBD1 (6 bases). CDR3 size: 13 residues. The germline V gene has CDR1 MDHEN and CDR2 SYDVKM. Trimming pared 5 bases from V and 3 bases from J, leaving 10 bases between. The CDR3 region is CASSAGVDYGYTF. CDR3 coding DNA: TGTGCCAGCAGTGCAGGGGTGGACTATGGCTACACCTTC.

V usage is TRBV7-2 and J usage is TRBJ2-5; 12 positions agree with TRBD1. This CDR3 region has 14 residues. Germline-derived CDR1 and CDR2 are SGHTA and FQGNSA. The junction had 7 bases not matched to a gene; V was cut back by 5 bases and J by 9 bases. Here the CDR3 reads CASSPGTGGLSQYF. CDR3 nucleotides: TGTGCCAGCAGCCCTGGGACAGGGGGCCTGTCCCAGTACTTC.

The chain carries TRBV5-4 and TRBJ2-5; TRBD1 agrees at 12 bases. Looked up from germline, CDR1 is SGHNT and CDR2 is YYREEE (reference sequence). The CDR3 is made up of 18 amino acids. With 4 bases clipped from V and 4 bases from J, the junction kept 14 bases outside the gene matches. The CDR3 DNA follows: TGTGCCAGCAGCAATAGACGTCCGGGACAGGGGGCGGGAGAGACCCAGTACTTC. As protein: CASSNRRPGQGAGETQYF. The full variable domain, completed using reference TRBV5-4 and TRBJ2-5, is ETGVTQSPTHLIKTRGQQVTLRCSSQSGHNTVSWYQQALGQGPQFIFQYYREEENGRGNFPPRFSGLQFPNYSSELNVNALELDDSALYLCASSNRRPGQGAGETQYFGPGTRLLVL.

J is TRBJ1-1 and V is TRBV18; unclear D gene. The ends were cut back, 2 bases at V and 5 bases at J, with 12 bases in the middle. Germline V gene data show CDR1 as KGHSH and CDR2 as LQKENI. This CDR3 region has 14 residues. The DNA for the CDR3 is TGTGCCAGCTCACCAGCCGCAGGTGGAACTGAAGCTTTCTTT. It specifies CASSPAAGGTEAFF.

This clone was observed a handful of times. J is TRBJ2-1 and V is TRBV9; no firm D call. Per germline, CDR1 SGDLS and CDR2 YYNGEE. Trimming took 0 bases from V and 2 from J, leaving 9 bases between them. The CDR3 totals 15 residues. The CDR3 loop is CASSVDSLPYNEQFF. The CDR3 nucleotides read TGTGCCAGCAGCGTAGACAGCCTCCCCTACAATGAGCAGTTCTTC. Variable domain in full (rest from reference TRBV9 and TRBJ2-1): DSGVTQTPKHLITATGQRVTLRCSPRSGDLSVYWYQQSLDQGLQFLIQYYNGEERAKGNILERFSAQQFPDLHSELNLSSLELGDSALYFCASSVDSLPYNEQFFGPGTRLTVL.

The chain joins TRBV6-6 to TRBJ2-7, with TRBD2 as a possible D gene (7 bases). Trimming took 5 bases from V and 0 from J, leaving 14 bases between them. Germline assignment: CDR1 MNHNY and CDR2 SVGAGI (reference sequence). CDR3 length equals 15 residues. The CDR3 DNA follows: TGTGCCAGCAGTAGGGGGGGTGAGAGCTCCTACGAGCAGTACTTC. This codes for CASSRGGESSYEQYF.

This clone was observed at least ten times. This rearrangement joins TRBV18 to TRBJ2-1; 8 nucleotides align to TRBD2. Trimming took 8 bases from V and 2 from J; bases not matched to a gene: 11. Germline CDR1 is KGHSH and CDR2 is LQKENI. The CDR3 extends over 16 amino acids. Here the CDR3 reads CASATLLAETYNEQFF. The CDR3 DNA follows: TGTGCCAGCGCAACCTTACTAGCGGAGACCTACAATGAGCAGTTCTTC.

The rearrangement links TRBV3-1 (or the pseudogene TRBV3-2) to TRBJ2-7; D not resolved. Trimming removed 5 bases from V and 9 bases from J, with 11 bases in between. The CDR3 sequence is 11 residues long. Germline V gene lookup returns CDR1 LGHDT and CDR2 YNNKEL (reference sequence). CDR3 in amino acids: CASSDSRRQYF. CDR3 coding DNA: TGTGCCAGCAGCGACTCAAGAAGGCAGTACTTC.

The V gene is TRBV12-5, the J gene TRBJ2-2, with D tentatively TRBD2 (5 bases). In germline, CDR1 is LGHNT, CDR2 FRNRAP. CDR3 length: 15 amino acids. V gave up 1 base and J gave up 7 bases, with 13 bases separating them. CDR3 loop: CASGLDPGSDGELFF. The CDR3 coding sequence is TGTGCTAGTGGTTTGGACCCGGGATCGGACGGGGAGCTGTTTTTT.

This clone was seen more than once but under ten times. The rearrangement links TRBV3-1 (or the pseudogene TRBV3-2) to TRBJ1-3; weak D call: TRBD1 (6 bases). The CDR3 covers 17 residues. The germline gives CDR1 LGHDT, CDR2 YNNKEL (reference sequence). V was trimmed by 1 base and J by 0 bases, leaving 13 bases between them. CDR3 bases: TGTGCCAGCAGCCAAGCCCCGGGACAAACCTCTGGAAACACCATATATTTT. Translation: CASSQAPGQTSGNTIYF.

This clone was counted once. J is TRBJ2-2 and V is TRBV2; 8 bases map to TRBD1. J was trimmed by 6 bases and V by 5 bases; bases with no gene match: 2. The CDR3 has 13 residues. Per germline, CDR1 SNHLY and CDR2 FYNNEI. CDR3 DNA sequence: TGTGCCAGCAGTCCGACAGGGGCCGGGGAGCTGTTTTTT. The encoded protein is CASSPTGAGELFF.

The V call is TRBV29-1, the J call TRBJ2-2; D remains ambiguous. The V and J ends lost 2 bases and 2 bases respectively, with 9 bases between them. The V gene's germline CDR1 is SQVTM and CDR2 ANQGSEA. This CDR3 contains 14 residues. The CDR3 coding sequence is TGCAGCGTTGAAACTGACACCAACACCGGGGAGCTGTTTTTT. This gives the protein CSVETDTNTGELFF.

The CDR3 spells CATTLRGRTEAFF. The CDR3 DNA is TGTGCCACCACATTGCGGGGGCGCACTGAAGCTTTCTTT. The rearrangement joins TRBV19 to TRBJ1-1, with D tentatively TRBD1 (6 bases). The CDR3 covers 13 residues. Trimming removed 10 bases at V and 4 bases at J, with 16 bases between. From germline, CDR1 is LNHDA and CDR2 SQIVND (reference sequence).

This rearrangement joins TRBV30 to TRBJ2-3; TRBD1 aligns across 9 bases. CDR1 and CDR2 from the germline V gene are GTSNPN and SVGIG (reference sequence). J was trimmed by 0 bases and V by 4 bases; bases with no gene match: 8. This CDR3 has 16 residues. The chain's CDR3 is CAWIPLTGGSTDTQYF. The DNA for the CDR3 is TGTGCCTGGATACCGTTGACAGGGGGAAGCACAGATACGCAGTATTTT.

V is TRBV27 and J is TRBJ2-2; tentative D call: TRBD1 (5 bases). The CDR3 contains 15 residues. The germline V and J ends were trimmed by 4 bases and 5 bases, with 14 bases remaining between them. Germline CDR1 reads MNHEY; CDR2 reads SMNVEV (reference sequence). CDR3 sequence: CASSSGIVGTGELFF. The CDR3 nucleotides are TGTGCCAGCAGTTCAGGGATAGTGGGGACCGGGGAGCTGTTTTTT.

CDR3 region: CASFGQGINYGYTF. CDR3 nucleotide sequence: TGTGCCAGCTTTGGACAGGGGATCAACTATGGCTACACCTTC. The V gene is TRBV6-6, the J gene TRBJ1-2; 9 positions agree with TRBD1. This CDR3 contains 14 residues. Germline lookup yields CDR1 MNHNY and CDR2 SVGAGI (reference sequence). V shed 8 bases, J shed 2 bases, and the junction held 6 bases outside the gene matches.

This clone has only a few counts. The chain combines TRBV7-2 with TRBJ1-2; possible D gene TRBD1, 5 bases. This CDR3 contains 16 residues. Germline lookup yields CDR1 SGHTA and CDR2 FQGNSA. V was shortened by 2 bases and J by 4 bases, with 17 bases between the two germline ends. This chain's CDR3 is CASSLQSDSSVYGYTF. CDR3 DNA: TGTGCCAGCAGCTTACAGAGCGACAGTTCGGTCTATGGCTACACCTTC.

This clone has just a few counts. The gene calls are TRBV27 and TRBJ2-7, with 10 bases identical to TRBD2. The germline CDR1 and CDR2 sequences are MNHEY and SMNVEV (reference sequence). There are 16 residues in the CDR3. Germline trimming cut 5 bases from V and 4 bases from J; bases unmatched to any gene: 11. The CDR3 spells CASSDPPGTSEYEQYF. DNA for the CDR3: TGTGCCAGCAGTGACCCACCCGGGACTAGCGAATACGAGCAGTACTTC.

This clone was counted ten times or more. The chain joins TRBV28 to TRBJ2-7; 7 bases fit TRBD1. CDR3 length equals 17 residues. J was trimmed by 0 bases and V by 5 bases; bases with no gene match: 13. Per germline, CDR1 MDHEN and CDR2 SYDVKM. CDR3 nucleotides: TGTGCCAGCAGTCGTAGGCCGGGACAGAGCACCTCCTACGAGCAGTACTTC. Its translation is CASSRRPGQSTSYEQYF. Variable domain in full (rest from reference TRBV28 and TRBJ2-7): DVKVTQSSRYLVKRTGEKVFLECVQDMDHENMFWYRQDPGLGLRLIYFSYDVKMKEKGDIPEGYSVSREKKERFSLILESASTNQTSMYLCASSRRPGQSTSYEQYFGPGTRLTVT.